Each of the 8 T cell receptor beta chains below was sequenced from the same sample in a study of OX40 agonist ivuxolimab in advanced cancers. Assay: immunoSEQ multiplex PCR; the TCRdb copy retains only in-frame clones and omits some. The sample records 80,000 to 100,000 clones, around 92% being singletons. The sequenced sample was CD4+ or CD8+ T cells sorted from blood, obtained in a trial of the OX40 agonist ivuxolimab. Source of these receptors: an adult with an advanced solid tumor such as melanoma, head and neck, liver or kidney cancer.

As concerns this clone: Other DNA sequences in the sample encode the same CDR3. The gene calls are TRBV5-1 and TRBJ2-5; no definite D call. This CDR3 is built from 11 residues. Germline values: CDR1 SGHRS, CDR2 YFSETQ. The V gene lost 2 bases and the J gene lost 2 bases, with 1 base spanning the gap. The CDR3 sequence: CASSFQETQYF. In DNA, the CDR3 is TGCGCCAGCAGCTTTCAAGAGACCCAGTACTTC.

This chain connects TRBV19 to TRBJ1-1; the D gene is possibly TRBD1 (6 bases). The germline V gene encodes CDR1 LNHDA and CDR2 SQIVND (reference sequence). This CDR3 has 17 amino acids. V was cut by 6 bases and J by 0 bases, with 20 bases left in between. As DNA, the CDR3 is TGTGCCAGTAGCCAGCCCGGTGGGGGGGCCATGAACACTGAAGCTTTCTTT. It codes for CASSQPGGGAMNTEAFF.

The V gene is TRBV19, the J gene TRBJ2-3, with TRBD2 matching over 10 bases. Unmatched junction bases numbered 14, after V lost 7 bases and J lost 4 bases. CDR1 is LNHDA, CDR2 SQIVND, per germline (reference sequence). The CDR3 is 17 residues long. The CDR3 region is CASTPGTSVLGADTQYF. DNA of the CDR3: TGTGCCAGTACCCCGGGGACTAGCGTTTTAGGGGCAGATACGCAGTATTTT. The full variable domain, its missing parts supplied by reference TRBV19 and TRBJ2-3, is DGGITQSPKYLFRKEGQNVTLSCEQNLNHDAMYWYRQDPGQGLRLIYYSQIVNDFQKGDIAEGYSVSREKKESFPLTVTSAQKNPTAFYLCASTPGTSVLGADTQYFGPGTRLTVL.

This chain joins TRBV11-2 and TRBJ1-1; D remains unclear. The CDR3 sequence is 13 residues long. Deletions cut 5 bases from V and 6 bases from J, with 13 bases between. In germline, CDR1 is SGHAT, CDR2 FQNNGV. The CDR3 here is CASSQNQESEAFF. In DNA, the CDR3 is TGTGCCAGCAGCCAAAATCAGGAGTCTGAAGCTTTCTTT.

This chain joins TRBV6-6 and TRBJ1-4; 9 bases align to TRBD1. V was pared by 4 bases and J by 5 bases, with 2 bases of the junction left unmatched. This CDR3 comprises 14 residues. Germline lookup yields CDR1 MNHNY and CDR2 SVGAGI (reference sequence). This CDR3 is CASSFGQGNEKLFF. The CDR3, as DNA: TGTGCCAGCAGTTTCGGACAGGGGAATGAAAAACTGTTTTTT.

This chain joins TRBV5-1 and TRBJ2-1; 7 bases are a match to TRBD1. The germline gives CDR1 SGHRS, CDR2 YFSETQ. Trimming cost V 2 bases and J 0 bases; bases outside gene matches: 2. This CDR3 contains 15 residues. The CDR3 bases are TGCGCCAGCAGCTTACAGGGGAGCTCCTACAATGAGCAGTTCTTC. Amino acids: CASSLQGSSYNEQFF.

This rearrangement joins TRBV29-1 to TRBJ1-2; D remains ambiguous. The CDR3 extends over 12 amino acids. Per germline, CDR1 SQVTM and CDR2 ANQGSEA. V shed 6 bases and J shed 5 bases, with 13 bases lying between them. The CDR3 here is CSVDFGGYGYTF. In nucleotides, the CDR3 is TGCAGCGTGGACTTCGGAGGGTATGGCTACACCTTC.

The chain has TRBV29-1 and TRBJ2-5, with TRBD2 identical over 13 bases. After removal of 4 bases from V and 1 base from J, the junction contained 0 bases not matched to a gene. This CDR3 comprises 14 residues. Germline V lookup: CDR1 SQVTM, CDR2 ANQGSEA. Written as DNA, the CDR3 is TGCAGCGTTGGACTAGCGGGAGGCCAAGAGACCCAGTACTTC. It specifies CSVGLAGGQETQYF. Looking up the rest from reference TRBV29-1 and TRBJ2-5 gives the full variable domain: SAVISQKPSRDICQRGTSLTIQCQVDSQVTMMFWYRQQPGQSLTLIATANQGSEATYESGFVIDKFPISRPNLTFSTLTVSNMSPEDSSIYLCSVGLAGGQETQYFGPGTRLLVL.